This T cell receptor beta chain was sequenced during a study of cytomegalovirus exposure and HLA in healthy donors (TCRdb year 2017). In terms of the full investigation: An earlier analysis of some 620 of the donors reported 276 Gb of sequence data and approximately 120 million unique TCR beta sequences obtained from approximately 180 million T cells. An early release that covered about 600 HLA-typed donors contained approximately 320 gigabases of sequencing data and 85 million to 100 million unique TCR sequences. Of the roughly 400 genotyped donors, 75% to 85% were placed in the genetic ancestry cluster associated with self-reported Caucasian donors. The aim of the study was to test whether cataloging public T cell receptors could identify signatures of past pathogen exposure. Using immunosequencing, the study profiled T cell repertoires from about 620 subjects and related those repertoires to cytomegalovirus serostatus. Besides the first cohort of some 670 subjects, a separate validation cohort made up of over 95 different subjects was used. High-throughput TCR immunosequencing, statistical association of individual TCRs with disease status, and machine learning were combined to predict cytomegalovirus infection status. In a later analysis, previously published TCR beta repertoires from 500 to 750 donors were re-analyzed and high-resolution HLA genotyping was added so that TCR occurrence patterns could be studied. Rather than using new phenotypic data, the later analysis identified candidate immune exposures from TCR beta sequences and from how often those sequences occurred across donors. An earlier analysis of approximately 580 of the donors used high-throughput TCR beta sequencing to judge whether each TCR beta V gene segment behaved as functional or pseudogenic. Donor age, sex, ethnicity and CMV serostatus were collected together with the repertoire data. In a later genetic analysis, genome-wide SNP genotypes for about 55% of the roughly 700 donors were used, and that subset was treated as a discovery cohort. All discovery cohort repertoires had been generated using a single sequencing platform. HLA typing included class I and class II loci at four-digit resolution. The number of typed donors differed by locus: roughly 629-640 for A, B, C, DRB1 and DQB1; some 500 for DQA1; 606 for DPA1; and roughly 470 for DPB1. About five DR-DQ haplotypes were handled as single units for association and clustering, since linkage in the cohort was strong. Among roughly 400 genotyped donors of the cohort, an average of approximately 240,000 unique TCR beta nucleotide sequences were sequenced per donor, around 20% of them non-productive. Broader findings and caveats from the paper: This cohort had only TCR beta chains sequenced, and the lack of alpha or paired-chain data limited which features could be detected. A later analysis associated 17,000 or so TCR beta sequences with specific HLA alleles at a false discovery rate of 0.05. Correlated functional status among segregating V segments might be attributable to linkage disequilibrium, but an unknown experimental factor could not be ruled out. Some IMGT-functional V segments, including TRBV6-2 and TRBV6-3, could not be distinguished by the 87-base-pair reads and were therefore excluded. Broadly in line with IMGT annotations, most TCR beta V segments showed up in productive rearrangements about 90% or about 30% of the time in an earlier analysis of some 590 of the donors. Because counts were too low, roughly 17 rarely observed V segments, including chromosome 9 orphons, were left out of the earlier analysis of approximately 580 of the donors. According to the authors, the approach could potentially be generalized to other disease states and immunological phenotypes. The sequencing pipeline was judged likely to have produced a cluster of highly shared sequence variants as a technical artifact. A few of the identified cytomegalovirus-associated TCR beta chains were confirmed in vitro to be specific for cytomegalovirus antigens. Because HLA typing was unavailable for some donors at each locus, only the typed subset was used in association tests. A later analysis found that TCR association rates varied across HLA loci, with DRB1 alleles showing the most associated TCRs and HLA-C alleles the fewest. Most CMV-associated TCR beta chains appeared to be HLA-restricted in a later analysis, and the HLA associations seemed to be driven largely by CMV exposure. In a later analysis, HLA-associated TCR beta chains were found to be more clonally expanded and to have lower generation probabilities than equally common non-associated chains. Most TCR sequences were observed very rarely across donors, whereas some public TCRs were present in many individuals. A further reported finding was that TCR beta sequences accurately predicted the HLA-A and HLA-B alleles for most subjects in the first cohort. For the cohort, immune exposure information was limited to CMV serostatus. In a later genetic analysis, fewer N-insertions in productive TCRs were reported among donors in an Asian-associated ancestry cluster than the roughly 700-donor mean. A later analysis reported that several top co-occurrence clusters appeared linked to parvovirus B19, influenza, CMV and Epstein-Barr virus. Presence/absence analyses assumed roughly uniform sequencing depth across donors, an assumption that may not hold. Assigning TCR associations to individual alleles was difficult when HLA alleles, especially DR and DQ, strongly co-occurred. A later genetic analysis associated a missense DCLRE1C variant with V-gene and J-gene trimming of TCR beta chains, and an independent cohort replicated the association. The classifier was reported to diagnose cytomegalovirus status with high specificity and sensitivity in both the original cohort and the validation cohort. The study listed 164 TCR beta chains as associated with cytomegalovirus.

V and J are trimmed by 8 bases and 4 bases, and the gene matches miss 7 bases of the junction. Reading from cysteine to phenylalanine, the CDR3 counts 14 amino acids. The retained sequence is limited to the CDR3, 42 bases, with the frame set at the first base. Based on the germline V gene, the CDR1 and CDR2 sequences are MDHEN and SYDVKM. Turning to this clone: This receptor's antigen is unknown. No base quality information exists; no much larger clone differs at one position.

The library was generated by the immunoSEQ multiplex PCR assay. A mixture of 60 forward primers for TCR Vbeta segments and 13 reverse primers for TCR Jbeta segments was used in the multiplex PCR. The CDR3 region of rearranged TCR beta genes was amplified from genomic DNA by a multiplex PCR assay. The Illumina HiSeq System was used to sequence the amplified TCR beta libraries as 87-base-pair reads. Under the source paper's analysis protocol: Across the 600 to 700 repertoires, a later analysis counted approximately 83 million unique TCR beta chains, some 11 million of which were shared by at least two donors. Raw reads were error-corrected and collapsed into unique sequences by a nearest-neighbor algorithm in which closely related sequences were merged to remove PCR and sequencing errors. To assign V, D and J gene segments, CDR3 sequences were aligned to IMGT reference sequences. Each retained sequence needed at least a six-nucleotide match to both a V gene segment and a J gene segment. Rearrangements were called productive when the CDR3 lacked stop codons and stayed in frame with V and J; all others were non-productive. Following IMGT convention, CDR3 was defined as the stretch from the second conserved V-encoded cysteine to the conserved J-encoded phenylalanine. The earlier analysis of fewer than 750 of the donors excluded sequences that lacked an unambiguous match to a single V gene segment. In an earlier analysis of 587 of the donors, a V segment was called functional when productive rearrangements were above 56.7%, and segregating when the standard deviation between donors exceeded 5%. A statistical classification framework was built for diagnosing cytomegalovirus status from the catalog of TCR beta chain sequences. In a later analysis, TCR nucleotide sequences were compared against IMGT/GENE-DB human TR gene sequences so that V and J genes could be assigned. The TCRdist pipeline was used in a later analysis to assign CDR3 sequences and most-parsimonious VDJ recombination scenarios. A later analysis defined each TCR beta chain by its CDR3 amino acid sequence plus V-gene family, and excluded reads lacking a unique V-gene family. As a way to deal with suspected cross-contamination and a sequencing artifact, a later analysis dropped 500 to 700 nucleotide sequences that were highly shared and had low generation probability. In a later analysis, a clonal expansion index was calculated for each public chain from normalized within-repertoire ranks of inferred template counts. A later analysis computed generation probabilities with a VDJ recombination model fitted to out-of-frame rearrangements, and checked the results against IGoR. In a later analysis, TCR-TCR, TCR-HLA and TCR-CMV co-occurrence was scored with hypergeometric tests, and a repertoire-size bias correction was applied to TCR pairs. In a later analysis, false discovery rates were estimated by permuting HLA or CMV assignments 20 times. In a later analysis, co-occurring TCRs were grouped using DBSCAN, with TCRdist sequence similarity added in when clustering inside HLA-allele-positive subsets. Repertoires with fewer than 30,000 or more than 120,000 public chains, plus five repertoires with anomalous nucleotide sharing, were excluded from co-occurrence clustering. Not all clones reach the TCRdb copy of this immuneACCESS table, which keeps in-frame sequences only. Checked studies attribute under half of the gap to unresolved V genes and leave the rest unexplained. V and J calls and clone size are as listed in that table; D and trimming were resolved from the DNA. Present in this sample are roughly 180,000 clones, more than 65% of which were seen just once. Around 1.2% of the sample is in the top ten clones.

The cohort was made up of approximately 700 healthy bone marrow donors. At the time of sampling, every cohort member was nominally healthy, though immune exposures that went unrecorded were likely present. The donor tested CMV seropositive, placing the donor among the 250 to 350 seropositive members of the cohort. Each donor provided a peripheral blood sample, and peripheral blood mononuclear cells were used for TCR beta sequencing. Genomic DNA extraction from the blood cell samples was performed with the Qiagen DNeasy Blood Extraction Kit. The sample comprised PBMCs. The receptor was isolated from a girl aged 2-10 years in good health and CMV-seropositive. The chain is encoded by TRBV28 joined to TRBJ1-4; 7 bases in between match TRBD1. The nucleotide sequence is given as TGTGCCAGCGGGGGGACAGCAATTAATGAAAAACTGTTTTTT. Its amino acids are CASGGTAINEKLFF.